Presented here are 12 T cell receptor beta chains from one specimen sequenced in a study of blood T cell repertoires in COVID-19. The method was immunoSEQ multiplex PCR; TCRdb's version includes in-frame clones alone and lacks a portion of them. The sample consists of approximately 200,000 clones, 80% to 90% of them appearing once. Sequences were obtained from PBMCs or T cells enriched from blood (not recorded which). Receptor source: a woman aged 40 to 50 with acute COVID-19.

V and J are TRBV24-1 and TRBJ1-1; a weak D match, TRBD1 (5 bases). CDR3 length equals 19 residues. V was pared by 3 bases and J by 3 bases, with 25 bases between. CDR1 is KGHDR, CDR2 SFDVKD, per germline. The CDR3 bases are TGTGCCACCAGTGATGGTCCGAGGCCGCAGGGCAGCATATACACTGAAGCTTTCTTT. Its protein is CATSDGPRPQGSIYTEAFF.

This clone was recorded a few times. CDR3 sequence reads: CASSPQQGGGYGIDTEAFF. Here the CDR3 DNA reads TGTGCCAGCTCACCACAACAGGGGGGAGGTTATGGAATCGACACTGAAGCTTTCTTT. This chain links TRBV18 with TRBJ1-1, with TRBD1 matching 8 bases. The CDR3 is 19 residues long. The V gene end was trimmed by 1 base and the J gene end by 3 bases; junction bases not matched to a gene: 16. CDR1 KGHSH and CDR2 LQKENI come from the germline V gene.

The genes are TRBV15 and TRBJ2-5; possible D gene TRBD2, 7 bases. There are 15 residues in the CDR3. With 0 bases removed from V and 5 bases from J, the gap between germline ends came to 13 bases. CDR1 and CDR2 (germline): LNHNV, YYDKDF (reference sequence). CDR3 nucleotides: TGTGCCACCAGCAGAGATAGGGGGGAGGGGGAGACCCAGTACTTC. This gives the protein CATSRDRGEGETQYF.

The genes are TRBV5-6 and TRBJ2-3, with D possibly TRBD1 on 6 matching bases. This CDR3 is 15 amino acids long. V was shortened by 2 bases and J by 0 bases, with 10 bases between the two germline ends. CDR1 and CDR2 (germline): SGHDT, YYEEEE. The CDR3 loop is CASSFYRASTDTQYF. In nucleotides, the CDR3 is TGTGCCAGCAGCTTCTACAGGGCTAGCACAGATACGCAGTATTTT.

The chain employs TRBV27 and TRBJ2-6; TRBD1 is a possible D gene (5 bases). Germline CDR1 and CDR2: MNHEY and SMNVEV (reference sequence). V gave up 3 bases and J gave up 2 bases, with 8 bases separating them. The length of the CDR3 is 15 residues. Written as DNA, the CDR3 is TGTGCCAGCAGTTTGGGGCGGACTGGGGCCAACGTCCTGACTTTC. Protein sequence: CASSLGRTGANVLTF.

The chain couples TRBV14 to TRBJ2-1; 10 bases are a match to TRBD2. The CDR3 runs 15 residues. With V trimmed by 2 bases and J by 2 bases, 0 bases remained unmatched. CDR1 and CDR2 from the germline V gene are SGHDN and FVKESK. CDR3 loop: CASSQLAGAYNEQFF. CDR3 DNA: TGTGCCAGCAGCCAACTAGCGGGAGCCTACAATGAGCAGTTCTTC.

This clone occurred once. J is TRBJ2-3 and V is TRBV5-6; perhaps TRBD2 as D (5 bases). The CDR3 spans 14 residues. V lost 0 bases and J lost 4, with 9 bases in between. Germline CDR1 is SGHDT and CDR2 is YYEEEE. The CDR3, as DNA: TGTGCCAGCAGCTTGGGAGCGGCCGCAGATACGCAGTATTTT. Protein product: CASSLGAAADTQYF.

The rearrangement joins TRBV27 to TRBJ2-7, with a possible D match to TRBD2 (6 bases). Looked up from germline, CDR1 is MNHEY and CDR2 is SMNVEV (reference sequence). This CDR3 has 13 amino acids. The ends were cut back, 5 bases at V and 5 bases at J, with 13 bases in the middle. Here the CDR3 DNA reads TGTGCCAGCAGTCGGGGGATATGGAACGAGCAGTACTTC. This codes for CASSRGIWNEQYF.

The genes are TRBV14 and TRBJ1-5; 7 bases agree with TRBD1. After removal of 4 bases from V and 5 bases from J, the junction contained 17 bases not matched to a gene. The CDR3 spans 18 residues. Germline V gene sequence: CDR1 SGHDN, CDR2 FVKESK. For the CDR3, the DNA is TGTGCCAGCAGCCGCTGGCGGGGACAGCCGAGACTCTATCAGCCCCAGCATTTT. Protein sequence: CASSRWRGQPRLYQPQHF.

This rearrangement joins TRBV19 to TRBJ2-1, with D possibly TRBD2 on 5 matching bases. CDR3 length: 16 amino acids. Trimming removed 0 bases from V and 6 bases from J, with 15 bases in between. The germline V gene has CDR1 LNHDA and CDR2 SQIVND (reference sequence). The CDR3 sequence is CASSIDQASGSNEQFF. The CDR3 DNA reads TGTGCCAGTAGTATAGATCAGGCTAGTGGGAGCAATGAGCAGTTCTTC.

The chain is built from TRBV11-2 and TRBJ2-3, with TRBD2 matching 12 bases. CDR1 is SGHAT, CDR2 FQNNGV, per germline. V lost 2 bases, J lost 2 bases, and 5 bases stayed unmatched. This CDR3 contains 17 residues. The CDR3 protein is CASSLIGLAGSTDTQYF. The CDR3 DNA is TGTGCCAGCAGCTTAATAGGACTAGCGGGATCCACAGATACGCAGTATTTT.

This CDR3 reads CASSPQGANQPQHF. CDR3 nucleotide sequence: TGTGCCAGCAGCCCACAGGGGGCAAATCAGCCCCAGCATTTT. The chain couples TRBV6-2 or TRBV6-3 to TRBJ1-5, with 9 bases aligning to TRBD1. The CDR3 spans 14 residues. The junction had 4 bases not matched to a gene; V was cut back by 6 bases and J by 4 bases. Germline-derived CDR1 and CDR2 are MNHEY and SVGEGT.